The 25 T cell receptor beta chains below all came from one sample that was sequenced in a study of human T cells and chemical hapten exposure. This sample's time point: patch test 1, 2 weeks after DPC sensitization. Treatment given: therapeutic diphenylcyclopropenone sensitization with weekly scalp DPC. Each CDR3 protein is one row after TCRdb ran MiXCR on the RACE reads. The table records around 50,000 distinct CDR3 sequences, around a tenth of them present only once. The material was whole blood, obtained in connection with sensitization to the hapten diphenylcyclopropenone (DPC). The source is a woman aged 45-65 years with alopecia areata. Some clones in this sample may be carry-over from other donors' samples.

The sample holds many counts of this clonotype. The chain uses TRBV20-1 and TRBJ1-2; possible D gene TRBD1, 6 bases. Trimming took 5 bases from V and 7 from J, leaving 14 bases between them. Germline values: CDR1 DFQATT, CDR2 SNEGSKA (reference sequence). The CDR3 has 12 residues. The CDR3 coding sequence is TGCAGTGCTCCGTCAGGGGTTCTTGGCTACACCTTC. This translates into CSAPSGVLGYTF.

This clonotype has more than one count but fewer than ten. The chain couples TRBV7-9 to TRBJ2-7, with D possibly TRBD2 on 5 matching bases. The germline V gene has CDR1 SEHNR and CDR2 FQNEAQ (reference sequence). The ends were cut back, 4 bases at V and 3 bases at J, with 22 bases in the middle. The CDR3 spans 17 residues. Here the CDR3 DNA reads TGTGCCAGCAGCTCCCCCGACCTGGAGCGGAACCGCTACGAGCAGTACTTC. Residues: CASSSPDLERNRYEQYF. Based on the CDR3 plus reference TRBV7-9 and TRBJ2-7, the full variable domain is DTGVSQNPRHKITKRGQNVTFRCDPISEHNRLYWYRQTLGQGPEFLTYFQNEAQLEKSRLLSDRFSAERPKGSFSTLEIQRTEQGDSAMYLCASSSPDLERNRYEQYFGPGTRLTVT.

The table lists this clonotype with many counts. The genes are TRBV12-3 or TRBV12-4 and TRBJ1-2, with no clear D. V lost 0 bases and J lost 0, with 8 bases in between. This CDR3 contains 15 residues. The DNA of the CDR3 is TGTGCCAGCAGTTTAGCTGACACCACTAACTATGGCTACACCTTC. Residues: CASSLADTTNYGYTF.

At least ten counts were recorded for this clonotype. The V gene is TRBV29-1, the J gene TRBJ2-1, with 9 bases aligning to TRBD2. Looked up from germline, CDR1 is SQVTM and CDR2 is ANQGSEA. This CDR3 spans 14 amino acids. The ends lost 4 bases at V and 4 bases at J; junction bases unmatched: 5. The DNA of the CDR3 is TGCAGCGTTGCCCTAGCGGGACCTTACAATGAGCAGTTCTTC. Translating it yields CSVALAGPYNEQFF.

The sample holds many counts of this clonotype. The CDR3 here is CATSRGNEKLFF. CDR3 in DNA: TGTGCCACCAGCAGAGGGAATGAAAAACTGTTTTTT. The chain couples TRBV15 to TRBJ1-4; the D is unclear. Trimming took off 1 base at V and 5 bases at J, with 2 bases between the two ends. This CDR3 is 12 amino acids long. CDR1 LNHNV and CDR2 YYDKDF come from the germline V gene (reference sequence).

This clonotype was detected ten times or more. The rearrangement links TRBV28 to TRBJ2-4; maybe TRBD2 (5 bases). The CDR3 has 13 residues. Per germline, CDR1 MDHEN and CDR2 SYDVKM. V was shortened by 4 bases and J by 5 bases, with 9 bases between the two germline ends. In DNA, the CDR3 is TGTGCCAGCAGTTACGGGATCGAAAACATTCAGTACTTC. It encodes CASSYGIENIQYF. Full variable domain (outside the CDR3, taken from reference TRBV28 and TRBJ2-4): DVKVTQSSRYLVKRTGEKVFLECVQDMDHENMFWYRQDPGLGLRLIYFSYDVKMKEKGDIPEGYSVSREKKERFSLILESASTNQTSMYLCASSYGIENIQYFGAGTRLSVL.

This clonotype was detected ten times or more. This chain uses TRBV3-1 with TRBJ1-2; D possibly corresponds to TRBD1 (5 bases). There are 14 residues in the CDR3. Between the trimmed V and J ends, which lost 0 bases and 6 bases, there was a span of 11 bases. Germline assignment: CDR1 LGHDT and CDR2 YNNKEL (reference sequence). The CDR3 DNA reads TGTGCCAGCAGCCAAGAGACTCAGGGTGATGGCTACACCTTC. It specifies CASSQETQGDGYTF. The full variable domain, its missing parts supplied by reference TRBV3-1 and TRBJ1-2, is DTAVSQTPKYLVTQMGNDKSIKCEQNLGHDTMYWYKQDSKKFLKIMFSYNNKELIINETVPNRFSPKSPDKAHLNLHINSLELGDSAVYFCASSQETQGDGYTFGSGTRLTVV.

In this sample, this clonotype turned up many times. The rearrangement joins TRBV24-1 to TRBJ2-1; TRBD2 aligns across 7 bases. Germline CDR1 reads KGHDR; CDR2 reads SFDVKD. V was clipped by 4 bases and J by 1 base; unmatched bases: 6. This CDR3 comprises 16 residues. DNA of the CDR3: TGTGCCACCAGTGACTCTAGCGGACCATCCTACAATGAGCAGTTCTTC. Encoded protein: CATSDSSGPSYNEQFF.

This clonotype was found a few times. The chain couples TRBV29-1 to TRBJ2-5, with D perhaps matching TRBD1 or TRBD2 (5 bases each). The CDR3 spans 13 residues. Germline lookup yields CDR1 SQVTM and CDR2 ANQGSEA. The V gene lost 4 bases and the J gene lost 0 bases, with 9 bases spanning the gap. CDR3 sequence (DNA): TGCAGCGTTGTGGGACCTAACCAAGAGACCCAGTACTTC. Its protein is CSVVGPNQETQYF.

This clonotype came up many times. The genes are TRBV29-1 and TRBJ2-7; 9 bases match TRBD2. CDR1 is SQVTM, CDR2 ANQGSEA, per germline. The CDR3 length is 14 residues. The junction had 4 bases not matched to a gene; V was cut back by 0 bases and J by 4 bases. The CDR3 bases are TGCAGCGTTGAAGATCCTAGCGGGACATACGAGCAGTACTTC. Translating gives CSVEDPSGTYEQYF.

This clonotype was found many times. This chain uses TRBV19 with TRBJ2-4; 8 nucleotides align to TRBD1. CDR3 length equals 16 residues. With 3 bases clipped from V and 1 base from J, the junction kept 5 bases outside the gene matches. Germline CDR1 and CDR2: LNHDA and SQIVND (reference sequence). For the CDR3, the DNA is TGTGCCAGTAGTATTTTGACAGGGGTGGCCAAAAACATTCAGTACTTC. This translates into CASSILTGVAKNIQYF.

This clonotype was found many times. The chain combines TRBV20-1 with TRBJ2-4; D is unresolved. Germline V gene data show CDR1 as DFQATT and CDR2 as SNEGSKA (reference sequence). The CDR3 runs to 15 residues. V was pared by 1 base and J by 2 bases, with 12 bases between. This CDR3 is CSARGNKLSKNIQYF. CDR3 DNA: TGCAGTGCTAGAGGCAATAAGCTTTCCAAAAACATTCAGTACTTC.

This clonotype was detected ten times or more. The chain employs TRBV28 and TRBJ1-1, with TRBD1 matching 7 bases. CDR1 MDHEN and CDR2 SYDVKM come from the germline V gene. The CDR3 is made up of 15 amino acids. Trimming removed 5 bases from V and 0 bases from J; junction bases left unmatched: 6. The CDR3 coding sequence is TGTGCCAGCAGTCGCCACACAGGGGTGAACACTGAAGCTTTCTTT. It translates to CASSRHTGVNTEAFF.

By share, this clonotype counts as medium-sized. The chain joins TRBV11-2 to TRBJ2-2; no clear D. The germline CDR1 and CDR2 sequences are SGHAT and FQNNGV. This CDR3 contains 15 residues. V lost 6 bases and J lost 2, with 13 bases in between. CDR3 region: CASRRVKGNTGELFF. The CDR3 bases are TGTGCCAGCAGACGGGTCAAAGGAAACACCGGGGAGCTGTTTTTT.

The V call is TRBV20-1, the J call TRBJ1-2; perhaps TRBD1 as D (5 bases). V gave up 8 bases and J gave up 1 base, with 14 bases separating them. CDR3 length equals 13 residues. Germline V lookup: CDR1 DFQATT, CDR2 SNEGSKA (reference sequence). CDR3 residues: CSTVWGINYGYTF. As DNA, the CDR3 is TGCAGTACTGTCTGGGGGATTAACTATGGCTACACCTTC.

The chain carries TRBV28 and TRBJ1-5; possible D gene TRBD1, 6 bases. From germline, CDR1 is MDHEN and CDR2 SYDVKM. The CDR3 is made up of 14 amino acids. The V gene lost 2 bases and the J gene lost 8 bases, with 13 bases spanning the gap. For the CDR3, the DNA is TGTGCCAGCAGTTTAACACAGGGAATAAAGCCCCAGCATTTT. This sequence encodes CASSLTQGIKPQHF.

This clonotype was seen at least ten times. The V call is TRBV2, the J call TRBJ2-1; D uncertain. Germline assignment: CDR1 SNHLY and CDR2 FYNNEI. The CDR3 covers 11 residues. Trimming pared 6 bases from V and 3 bases from J, leaving 3 bases between. CDR3 DNA sequence: TGTGCCAGCAGGAGCTACAATGAGCAGTTCTTC. Its translation is CASRSYNEQFF.

This clonotype was found many times. V and J are TRBV6-5 and TRBJ2-7, with 11 bases matching TRBD2. The germline V gene encodes CDR1 MNHEY and CDR2 SVGAGI. Losses at the gene ends were 0 bases for V and 1 base for J; bases not matched to a gene: 5. The CDR3 contains 17 residues. In nucleotides, the CDR3 is TGTGCCAGCAGTTACTCTCTAGCGGGAGGATCATCCTACGAGCAGTACTTC. It is translated as CASSYSLAGGSSYEQYF.

This clonotype was detected once. Being one base from a much bigger clone, this may be a read error. The rearrangement uses TRBV20-1 and TRBJ2-7; tentatively, D is TRBD2 (6 bases). This CDR3 is built from 13 residues. Trimming removed 3 bases at V and 4 bases at J, with 13 bases between. Germline values: CDR1 DFQATT, CDR2 SNEGSKA (reference sequence). The chain's CDR3 is CSASGSLEYEQYF. As DNA, the CDR3 is TGCAGTGCTAGCGGGAGTTTGGAGTACGAGCAGTACTTC.

This clonotype has a handful of counts. The chain carries TRBV18 and TRBJ2-5, with TRBD2 matching 9 bases. The junction had 6 bases not matched to a gene; V was cut back by 2 bases and J by 5 bases. The germline CDR1 and CDR2 sequences are KGHSH and LQKENI. The CDR3 contains 15 residues. The CDR3 region has the DNA TGTGCCAGCTCACCAGCTAGCGGGACCCCGGAGACCCAGTACTTC. This gives the protein CASSPASGTPETQYF.

CDR3 sequence: CASSQDRRAASDHEQFF. CDR3 coding DNA: TGTGCCAGCAGCCAAGATAGGAGGGCGGCTAGCGACCATGAGCAGTTCTTC. The rearrangement uses TRBV4-2 and TRBJ2-1, with a weak D call TRBD2 (6 bases). CDR1 and CDR2 (germline): LGHNA, YNFKEQ. The CDR3 length is 17 residues. V was shortened by 0 bases and J by 8 bases, with 20 bases between the two germline ends.

This clonotype was detected a few times. This chain uses TRBV5-3 with TRBJ2-7, with D uncertain. TRBV5-3 is reported as an ORF; its role is uncertain. This CDR3 has 15 residues. V was cut by 4 bases and J by 2 bases, with 16 bases left in between. The CDR3 DNA reads as TGTGCCAGAAGCCCCCGATATTTCTTCACCTACGAGCAGTACTTC. Protein: CARSPRYFFTYEQYF.

This clonotype has a count of ten or more. DNA for the CDR3: TGTGCCAGCAGCGCGGGCTCCGGGACTAGCGCGCCAGATACGCAGTATTTT. Its protein is CASSAGSGTSAPDTQYF. The chain uses TRBV28 and TRBJ2-3; 10 nucleotides line up with TRBD2. The CDR3 contains 17 residues. V lost 6 bases and J lost 4; bases outside the gene matches: 13. The germline gives CDR1 MDHEN, CDR2 SYDVKM. Looking up the rest from reference TRBV28 and TRBJ2-3 gives the full variable domain: DVKVTQSSRYLVKRTGEKVFLECVQDMDHENMFWYRQDPGLGLRLIYFSYDVKMKEKGDIPEGYSVSREKKERFSLILESASTNQTSMYLCASSAGSGTSAPDTQYFGPGTRLTVL.

This clonotype was picked up many times. This chain links TRBV5-5 with TRBJ2-1; D not certain. The germline gives CDR1 SGHKS, CDR2 YYEKEE (reference sequence). Trimming cost V 0 bases and J 2 bases, with 9 bases left between them. CDR3 size: 15 residues. CDR3 in amino acids: CASSLAASTYNEQFF. The CDR3 coding sequence is TGTGCCAGCAGCTTGGCGGCTAGTACCTACAATGAGCAGTTCTTC.

The CDR3 DNA sequence: TGTGCCAGCCCACGGATTACAGGGGAGCAAGAGACCCAGTACTTC. This codes for CASPRITGEQETQYF. The chain links TRBV18 to TRBJ2-5; 7 nucleotides align to TRBD1. The ends lost 8 bases at V and 2 bases at J; junction bases unmatched: 11. Germline assignment: CDR1 KGHSH and CDR2 LQKENI. CDR3 length equals 15 residues.